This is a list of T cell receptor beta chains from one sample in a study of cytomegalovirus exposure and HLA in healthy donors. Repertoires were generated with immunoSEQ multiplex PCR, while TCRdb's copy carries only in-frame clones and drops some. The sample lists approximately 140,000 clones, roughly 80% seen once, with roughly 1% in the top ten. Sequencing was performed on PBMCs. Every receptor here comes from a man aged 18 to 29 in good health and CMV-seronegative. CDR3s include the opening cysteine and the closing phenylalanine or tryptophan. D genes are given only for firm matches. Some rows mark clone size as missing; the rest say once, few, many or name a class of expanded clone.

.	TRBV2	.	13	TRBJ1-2	TGTGCCAGCAGTGAGGGACTTAACTATGGCTACACCTTC	CASSEGLNYGYTF
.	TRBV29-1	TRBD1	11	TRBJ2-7	TGCAGCGTCTCGGGACAGTACGAGCAGTACTTC	CSVSGQYEQYF
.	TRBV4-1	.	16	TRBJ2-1	TGCGCCAGCAGCCAAGCCGGGGGTTTTTGGGGAAATGAGCAGTTCTTC	CASSQAGGFWGNEQFF
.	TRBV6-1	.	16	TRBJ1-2	TGTGCCAGCAGTGAAGCGGGGGGATCGTCCCACTATGGCTACACCTTC	CASSEAGGSSHYGYTF
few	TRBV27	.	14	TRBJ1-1	TGTGCCAGCAGTCTCCGCTCCGTCAGCACTGAAGCTTTCTTT	CASSLRSVSTEAFF
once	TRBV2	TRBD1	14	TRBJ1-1	TGTGCCAGCACCGAGACAGGGGGCGCCTTGGAAGCTTTCTTT	CASTETGGALEAFF
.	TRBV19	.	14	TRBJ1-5	TGTGCCAGTAATTCAGGGGAAAGCAATCAGCCCCGGCATTTT	CASNSGESNQPRHF
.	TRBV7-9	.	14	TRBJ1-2	TGTGCCAGCAGCCCAATCACTGCTGGCTATGGCTACACCTTC	CASSPITAGYGYTF
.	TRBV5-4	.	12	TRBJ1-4	TGTGCCAGCAGCCTTGGGCGTGAAAAACTGTTTTTT	CASSLGREKLFF
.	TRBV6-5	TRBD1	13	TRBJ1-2	TGTGCCAGCAGCTCCGGACAGGGCTATGGCTACACCTTC	CASSSGQGYGYTF
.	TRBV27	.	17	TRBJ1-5	TGTGCCAGCAGTTTCATAGGAGGGGCTAGCGGCAATCAGCCCCAGCATTTT	CASSFIGGASGNQPQHF
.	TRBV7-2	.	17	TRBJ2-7	TGTGCCAGCAGCTTAGATACCTATCCGGGAGCACCCTACGAGCAGTACTTC	CASSLDTYPGAPYEQYF
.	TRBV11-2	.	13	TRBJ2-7	TGTGCCAGCAGCAGAGGCGGAACCTACGAGCAGTACTTC	CASSRGGTYEQYF
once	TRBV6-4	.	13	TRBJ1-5	TGTGCCAGCAGTCTGGGGGCAGGCCAGCCCCAGCATTTT	CASSLGAGQPQHF
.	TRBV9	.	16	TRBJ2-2	TGTGCCAGCAGGGCGGGACCTCACAGGGGTCCCGGGGAGCTGTTTTTT	CASRAGPHRGPGELFF
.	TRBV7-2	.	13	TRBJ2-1	TGTGCCAGCAGCTTAGTCCGCTACAATGAGCAGTTCTTC	CASSLVRYNEQFF
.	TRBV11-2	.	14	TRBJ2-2	TGTGCCAGCAGCCCTCGAAGGTCCAGGTCGGAGCTGTTTTTT	CASSPRRSRSELFF
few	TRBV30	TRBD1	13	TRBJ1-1	TGTGCCTGGAGACCGGGACAGACCACTGAAGCTTTCTTT	CAWRPGQTTEAFF
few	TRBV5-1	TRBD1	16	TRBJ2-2	TGCGCCAGCAGCTTGGGTCCGCAGGGGGCAATCGGGGAGCTGTTTTTT	CASSLGPQGAIGELFF
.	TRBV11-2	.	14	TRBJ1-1	TGTGCCAGCAGCTTGACAGCCCAGGGCACTGAAGCTTTCTTT	CASSLTAQGTEAFF
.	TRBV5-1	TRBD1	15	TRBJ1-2	TGCGCCAGCAGCTTCTCGACAGGGGGGAGCTATGGCTACACCTTC	CASSFSTGGSYGYTF
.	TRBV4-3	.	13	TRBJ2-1	TGCGCCAGCAGCCAAGGCCCTCGGGATGAGCAGTTCTTC	CASSQGPRDEQFF
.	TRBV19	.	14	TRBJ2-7	TGTGCCAGTAGTATAGGGACTCCTTCCTACGAGCAGTACTTC	CASSIGTPSYEQYF
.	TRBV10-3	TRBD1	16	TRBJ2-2	TGTGCCATCAGTGAGTCGGGACAGGGGAGCGGCGGGGAGCTGTTTTTT	CAISESGQGSGGELFF
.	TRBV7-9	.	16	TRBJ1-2	TGTGCCAGCTCCTCGGGGGGGGGCAGGCTAAACTATGGCTACACCTTC	CASSSGGGRLNYGYTF
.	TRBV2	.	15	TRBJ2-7	TGTGCCAGCAGTGGTCTACAGGTAACCTCCTACGAGCAGTACTTC	CASSGLQVTSYEQYF
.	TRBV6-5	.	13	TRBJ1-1	TGTGCCAGCAGTCCACTCGTAGGGAGGGAAGCTTTCTTT	CASSPLVGREAFF
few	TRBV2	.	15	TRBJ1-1	TGTGCCAGCAGAGCCCAGCGGACTGCGAACACTGAAGCTTTCTTT	CASRAQRTANTEAFF
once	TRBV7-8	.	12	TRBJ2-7	TGTGCCAGCAGCTCGGACACCCGAGAGCAGTACTTC	CASSSDTREQYF
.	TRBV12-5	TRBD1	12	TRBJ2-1	TGTGCTACTGGGACAGGAAACCATGAGCAGTTCTTC	CATGTGNHEQFF
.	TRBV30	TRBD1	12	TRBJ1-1	TGTGCCTGGAGTCCGACAGGGTGTGAAGCTTTCTTT	CAWSPTGCEAFF
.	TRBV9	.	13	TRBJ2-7	TGTGCCAGCAGCGTTGGAGGTTCCTACGAGCAGTACTTC	CASSVGGSYEQYF
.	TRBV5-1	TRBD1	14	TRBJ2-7	TGCGCCAGCAGCCTGGGACAGGGGGCCTACGAGCAGTACTTC	CASSLGQGAYEQYF
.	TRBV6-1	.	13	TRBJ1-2	TGTGCCAGCAGTGAAGCAGGGACTCGGGGCTACACCTTC	CASSEAGTRGYTF
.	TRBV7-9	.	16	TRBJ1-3	TGTGCCAGCAGCTTAGAGGGGCCATCCTCTGGAAACACCATATATTTT	CASSLEGPSSGNTIYF